These 14 T cell receptor beta chains were all obtained from the same sample, sequenced in a study of cytomegalovirus exposure and HLA in healthy donors. A multiplex PCR was run with 60 Vbeta primers and 13 Jbeta primers. This table comes from immunoSEQ multiplex PCR, and its TCRdb copy is limited to in-frame clones, with some not included. The sample has 120,000 to 150,000 clones; around three quarters are singletons. Source material: PBMCs. The receptors originated from a man aged 40-49 years in good health and CMV-seropositive.

V usage is TRBV9 and J usage is TRBJ2-7; D unresolved. CDR1 SGDLS and CDR2 YYNGEE come from the germline V gene. Trimming left V 0 bases short and J 0 bases short, with 7 bases between. The CDR3 is 14 amino acids. Here the CDR3 DNA reads TGTGCCAGCAGCGTAGATGTCAACTCCTACGAGCAGTACTTC. Translating gives CASSVDVNSYEQYF. Full variable domain (rest looked up from reference TRBV9 and TRBJ2-7): DSGVTQTPKHLITATGQRVTLRCSPRSGDLSVYWYQQSLDQGLQFLIQYYNGEERAKGNILERFSAQQFPDLHSELNLSSLELGDSALYFCASSVDVNSYEQYFGPGTRLTVT.

The chain couples TRBV20-1 to TRBJ2-1, with D possibly being TRBD1 (6 bases). This CDR3 contains 11 residues. V was shortened by 8 bases and J by 7 bases, with 12 bases between the two germline ends. Germline loops: CDR1 DFQATT, CDR2 SNEGSKA (reference sequence). This chain's CDR3 is CSPQQGNEQFF. CDR3 in DNA: TGCAGTCCTCAGCAGGGGAATGAGCAGTTCTTC.

The chain joins TRBV19 to TRBJ1-4, with D possibly being TRBD1 (6 bases). There are 16 residues in the CDR3. Deletions cut 6 bases from V and 2 bases from J, with 16 bases between. The germline V gene encodes CDR1 LNHDA and CDR2 SQIVND (reference sequence). This CDR3 reads CASRRTAVNTNEKLFF. The CDR3 region has the DNA TGTGCCAGTAGGAGGACAGCGGTTAACACTAATGAAAAACTGTTTTTT.

The gene calls are TRBV6-5 and TRBJ2-7; 8 nucleotides align to TRBD2. Germline CDR1 MNHEY, CDR2 SVGAGI. CDR3 size: 13 residues. V lost 4 bases to trimming and J lost 3 bases; unmatched junction nucleotides: 2. The CDR3 protein is CASSLAGYYEQYF. CDR3 nucleotides: TGTGCCAGCAGTTTAGCGGGGTACTACGAGCAGTACTTC.

This chain uses TRBV5-4 with TRBJ2-1; D gene uncertain. The CDR3 is made up of 15 amino acids. Looked up from germline, CDR1 is SGHNT and CDR2 is YYREEE (reference sequence). V lost 4 bases and J lost 0, with 11 bases in between. CDR3: CASSRFAASYNEQFF. Here the CDR3 DNA reads TGTGCCAGCAGCCGCTTCGCGGCCTCCTACAATGAGCAGTTCTTC.

This chain links TRBV15 with TRBJ2-3; TRBD2 agrees at 9 bases. Germline CDR1 and CDR2: LNHNV and YYDKDF (reference sequence). The V gene end was trimmed by 4 bases and the J gene end by 6 bases; junction bases not matched to a gene: 2. The CDR3 runs 13 residues. Here the CDR3 DNA reads TGTGCCACCAGCACTAGCGGGGAGGATACGCAGTATTTT. Translated, it gives CATSTSGEDTQYF.

The genes are TRBV6-6 and TRBJ1-1; 8 bases agree with TRBD1. Looked up from germline, CDR1 is MNHNY and CDR2 is SVGAGI (reference sequence). The CDR3 length is 16 residues. Unmatched junction bases numbered 7, after V lost 4 bases and J lost 0 bases. The CDR3 DNA follows: TGTGCCAGCAGTTTACAGGGGGGGAAAATGAACACTGAAGCTTTCTTT. Its protein is CASSLQGGKMNTEAFF.

The chain is built from TRBV5-4 and TRBJ1-4; 8 bases are shared with TRBD1. Trimming took 1 base from V and 3 from J; bases not matched to a gene: 11. Germline CDR1 reads SGHNT; CDR2 reads YYREEE (reference sequence). This CDR3 spans 18 amino acids. CDR3 sequence (DNA): TGTGCCAGCAGCTTGAGGCCCCCAGGACAGGGTCCTAATGAAAAACTGTTTTTT. It encodes CASSLRPPGQGPNEKLFF. Full variable domain (remainder filled in from reference TRBV5-4 and TRBJ1-4): ETGVTQSPTHLIKTRGQQVTLRCSSQSGHNTVSWYQQALGQGPQFIFQYYREEENGRGNFPPRFSGLQFPNYSSELNVNALELDDSALYLCASSLRPPGQGPNEKLFFGSGTQLSVL.

This chain uses TRBV19 with TRBJ1-2, with TRBD1 as a possible D gene (5 bases). There are 15 residues in the CDR3. The ends were cut back, 6 bases at V and 4 bases at J, with 18 bases in the middle. CDR1 is LNHDA, CDR2 SQIVND, per germline (reference sequence). CDR3: CASSPSLTAPYGYTF. The CDR3 coding sequence is TGTGCCAGTAGCCCGTCCCTGACAGCACCCTATGGCTACACCTTC.

With respect to this clone: The junction shows a germline mismatch at one end, possibly a read error. This rearrangement joins TRBV7-9 to TRBJ2-7; no definite D call. Germline loops: CDR1 SEHNR, CDR2 FQNEAQ (reference sequence). The CDR3 runs 14 residues. CDR3 loop: CSSSLDRSTYEQYF. The CDR3 DNA reads TGTTCCAGCAGCTTAGATCGGTCGACCTACGAGCAGTACTTC.

This clone was seen a few times. V and J are TRBV7-9 and TRBJ1-1; D might be TRBD1 (5 bases). The CDR3 has 14 residues. In germline, CDR1 is SEHNR, CDR2 FQNEAQ (reference sequence). V dropped 5 bases and J dropped 0 bases, with 10 bases sitting between them. The CDR3 nucleotides are TGTGCCAGCAGCCAACAGACAGTGAACACTGAAGCTTTCTTT. Protein sequence: CASSQQTVNTEAFF. The whole variable domain, remainder taken from reference TRBV7-9 and TRBJ1-1, is DTGVSQNPRHKITKRGQNVTFRCDPISEHNRLYWYRQTLGQGPEFLTYFQNEAQLEKSRLLSDRFSAERPKGSFSTLEIQRTEQGDSAMYLCASSQQTVNTEAFFGQGTRLTVV.

The V call is TRBV25-1, the J call TRBJ2-2; 7 nucleotides line up with TRBD2. V shed 7 bases, J shed 4 bases, and the junction held 6 bases outside the gene matches. Germline assignment: CDR1 MGHDK and CDR2 SYGVNS. This CDR3 is built from 14 residues. As DNA, the CDR3 is TGTGCCAGCACCCTCGGGGGGAGCACCGGGGAGCTGTTTTTT. It yields the protein CASTLGGSTGELFF. Full variable domain (remainder filled in from reference TRBV25-1 and TRBJ2-2): EADIYQTPRYLVIGTGKKITLECSQTMGHDKMYWYQQDPGMELHLIHYSYGVNSTEKGDLSSESTVSRIRTEHFPLTLESARPSHTSQYLCASTLGGSTGELFFGEGSRLTVL.

This sequence joins TRBV30 and TRBJ2-1; 7 bases agree with TRBD2. Germline loops: CDR1 GTSNPN, CDR2 SVGIG (reference sequence). This CDR3 contains 14 residues. Trimming removed 2 bases from V and 1 base from J; junction bases left unmatched: 2. For the CDR3, the DNA is TGTGCCTGGAGTCTGGGGGGGTCCTACAATGAGCAGTTCTTC. Its translation: CAWSLGGSYNEQFF.

There are a few counts of this clone. The chain recombines TRBV11-2 with TRBJ2-5, with 11 positions matching TRBD1. Per germline, CDR1 SGHAT and CDR2 FQNNGV. V dropped 9 bases and J dropped 1; count of bases not matched to a gene: 13. CDR3 length: 17 amino acids. As DNA, the CDR3 is TGTGCCAGTGCGGGACAGGGGGTGTTCTCTGGCCAAGAGACCCAGTACTTC. This sequence encodes CASAGQGVFSGQETQYF.